This TCR beta chain stems from a study of spatial heterogeneity in lung cancer. Study background: Across the raw uncorrected reads, a unique TCR and UMI combination was observed, on average, more than ten times. Study-wide points: Tumor mutation count correlated with how many alpha and beta TCRs expanded intratumorally. The estimated TCR-seq coverage of tumor T cells amounted to approximately 7.3% when looking at alpha chains and more than 12% when looking at beta chains.

A unique molecular identifier was carried by every single TCR cDNA molecule. TCRdb ran MiXCR on the 5' RACE reads and lists one entry per CDR3 protein. In the table there are approximately 6,700 distinct CDR3 sequences, 1% to 1.5% of which are singletons. The CDR3 runs to 14 residues. V lost 3 bases and J lost 0, with 11 bases in between. Germline loops: CDR1 DFQATT, CDR2 SNEGSKA (reference sequence). As to time point: sample taken at primary tumor resection. TCRs were sequenced from unsorted whole RNA of tumor, nontumor lung or PBMC. This clonotype was recorded many times. Its target is unknown. The chain carries TRBV20-1 and TRBJ1-1; D perhaps matches TRBD1 (5 bases). The specimen was lung tumor tissue, collected at surgery. The sequence was obtained from a male donor with early-stage non-small cell lung cancer. CDR3 region: CSASIAGLNTEAFF. The CDR3 nucleotides read TGCAGTGCTAGCATCGCGGGGCTGAACACTGAAGCTTTCTTT.